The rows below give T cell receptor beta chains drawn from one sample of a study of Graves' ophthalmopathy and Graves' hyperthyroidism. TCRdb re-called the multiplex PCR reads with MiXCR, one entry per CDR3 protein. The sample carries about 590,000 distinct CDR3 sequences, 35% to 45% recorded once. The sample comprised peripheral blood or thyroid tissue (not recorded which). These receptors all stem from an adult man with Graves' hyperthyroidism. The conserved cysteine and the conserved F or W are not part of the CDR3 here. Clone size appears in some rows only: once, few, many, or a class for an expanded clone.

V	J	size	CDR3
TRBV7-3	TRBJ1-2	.	AWSVAWGRGGYGYT
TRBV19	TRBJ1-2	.	ASSPGGADYGYT
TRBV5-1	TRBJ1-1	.	VSSTRRGLLGVTEAF
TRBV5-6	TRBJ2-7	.	ASSSPGLADYEQY
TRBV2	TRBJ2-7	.	ASGKSSDRAYEQY
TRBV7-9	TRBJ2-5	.	ASRPTGGRETQY
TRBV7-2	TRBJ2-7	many	ASSSRLAGESYEQY
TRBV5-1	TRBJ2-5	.	ASSPVRAGQETQY
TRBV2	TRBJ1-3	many	ASSGTASGNTIY
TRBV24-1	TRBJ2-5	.	ATGTSGRLRGTQY
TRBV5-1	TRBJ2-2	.	ASSFGTGVGILRNTGELF
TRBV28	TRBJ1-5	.	ASSTLTGRNQPQH
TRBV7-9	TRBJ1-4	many	ASSSSLRGSHNEKLF
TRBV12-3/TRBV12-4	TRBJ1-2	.	ASSDRVTYGYT
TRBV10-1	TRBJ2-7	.	ASISDRDNYEQY
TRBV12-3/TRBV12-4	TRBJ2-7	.	ASRRDEQY
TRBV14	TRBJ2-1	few	ASSQDAEMEQF
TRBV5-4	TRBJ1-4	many	ASSSYPDRDDEKLF
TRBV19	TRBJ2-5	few	ASTRTGGSYQETQY
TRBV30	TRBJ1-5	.	AWSVQGRNQPQH
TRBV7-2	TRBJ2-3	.	ASSPTPDGRADTQY
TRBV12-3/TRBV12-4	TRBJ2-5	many	ASSDRDARQETQY
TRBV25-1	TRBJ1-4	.	ASSAREGSEKLF
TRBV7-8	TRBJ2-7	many	ASSPSSFPEQY
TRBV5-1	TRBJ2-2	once	ASSLVEGANTGELF
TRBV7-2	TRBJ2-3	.	ASSSPGLAPTDTQY
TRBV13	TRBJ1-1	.	ASSVGTGKEAF
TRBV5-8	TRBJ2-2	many	ASSLTAGTGELF
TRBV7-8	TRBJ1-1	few	ASSQDYGGRNTEAF
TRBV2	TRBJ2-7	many	ASSGTGNEQY
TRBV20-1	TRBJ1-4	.	SASAPSGKLF
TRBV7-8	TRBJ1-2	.	ASSGPGTGGAYYGYT
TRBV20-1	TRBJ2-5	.	SARAGGDPRV
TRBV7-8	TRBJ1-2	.	ASSFRAVDGYT
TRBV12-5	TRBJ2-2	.	ASGLVSGDLGELF
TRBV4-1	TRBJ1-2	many	ASSVQGARGYT
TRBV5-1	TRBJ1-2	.	ASSFSPGQGALHYSYT
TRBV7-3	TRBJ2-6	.	ASSSPPTGPSGANVLT
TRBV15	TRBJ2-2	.	ATSRLGELF
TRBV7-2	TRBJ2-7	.	ASSLGAGGSYGQY
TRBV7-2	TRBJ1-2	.	ASSSGRMSGYT
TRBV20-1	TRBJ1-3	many	SARVRGASGNTIY
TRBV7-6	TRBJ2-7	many	ASRPGTGGYEQY
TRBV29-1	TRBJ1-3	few	SVGNTIY
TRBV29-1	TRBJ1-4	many	SVEGTGTTNEKLF
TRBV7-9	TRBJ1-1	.	ASSPTSSTEAF